Below, one T cell receptor (beta chain) is given with its context. After removal of 4 bases from V and 1 base from J, the junction contained 8 bases not matched to a gene. Germline CDR1 LNHDA, CDR2 SQIVND (reference sequence). The CDR3 spans 16 residues. This specimen belongs to a study of blood T cell repertoires in COVID-19. Study-level information: From the United States, Italy and Spain came samples of acute and convalescent COVID-19. Sample material is recorded as cDNA or gDNA derived from T cells, B-cell-depleted T cells, or PBMCs.

Authors' analysis steps: Reference gene primer amplification gave estimated nucleated cell counts. Assay used: immunoSEQ multiplex PCR; TCRdb lists only in-frame clones, some missing. V, J and clone size reflect that table, while D and trimming were determined from the DNA. This table has roughly 130,000 clones, about 80% appearing once. The rearrangement links TRBV19 to TRBJ2-5; 8 nucleotides match TRBD2. What was sequenced was peripheral blood. This receptor was identified in a man in his forties or fifties with active or convalescent COVID-19. The CDR3 sequence is CASSRIGGAVQETQYF. The CDR3 DNA follows: TGTGCCAGTAGTAGAATCGGGGGGGCCGTCCAAGAGACCCAGTACTTC.